Listed below are T cell receptor beta chains from one sample, sequenced in a study of control samples from healthy donors and cancer patients. Data came from immunoSEQ multiplex PCR; TCRdb stores just in-frame clones and leaves some out. This repertoire shows 80,000 to 100,000 clones, around 88% found once; its top ten account for 12% to 15%. Sequenced: blood. These TCRs come from a man aged 30 to 45 in good health. CDR3s include the opening cysteine and the closing phenylalanine or tryptophan. The order of the fields is J gene, D gene, clone size, V gene, CDR3 protein, CDR3 DNA. D genes are given only for firm matches. Only some rows state a clone size, as once, few, many or a class for expanded clones.

TRBJ1-1,NA,once,TRBV5-1,CASSKDSPMNTEAFF,TGCGCCAGCAGCAAGGACAGCCCCATGAACACTGAAGCTTTCTTT
TRBJ2-7,TRBD1,NA,TRBV6-5,CASRTGQGYEQYF,TGTGCCAGCAGAACTGGACAGGGCTACGAGCAGTACTTC
TRBJ2-3,NA,NA,TRBV28,CASSFIFASTDTQYF,TGTGCCAGCAGTTTCATTTTTGCTAGCACAGATACGCAGTATTTT
TRBJ1-2,NA,NA,TRBV19,CASSIATGPYGYTF,TGTGCCAGTAGTATAGCCACAGGACCCTATGGCTACACCTTC
TRBJ2-7,NA,NA,TRBV10-3,CAISDVENAYEQYF,TGTGCCATCAGTGATGTAGAAAATGCCTACGAGCAGTACTTC
TRBJ2-5,NA,NA,TRBV5-4,CASSSPSETQYF,TGTGCCAGCAGCTCACCCTCCGAGACCCAGTACTTC
TRBJ2-7,NA,NA,TRBV6-5,CASREEGVYEQYF,TGTGCCAGCAGGGAGGAGGGAGTATACGAGCAGTACTTC
TRBJ1-1,NA,NA,TRBV11-3,CASSSLLGDTEAFF,TGTGCCAGCAGCTCCCTCCTGGGGGACACTGAAGCTTTCTTT
TRBJ1-5,TRBD1,NA,TRBV7-2,CATSLQGNQPQHF,TGTGCCACCTCGCTACAGGGGAATCAGCCCCAGCATTTT
TRBJ1-2,TRBD1,NA,TRBV6-5,CASRARQGEGYTF,TGTGCCAGCAGGGCTCGACAGGGGGAGGGCTACACCTTC
TRBJ2-5,NA,NA,TRBV5-6,CASSLDRQETQYF,TGTGCCAGCAGCTTGGACAGGCAAGAGACCCAGTACTTC
TRBJ2-7,NA,NA,TRBV5-1,CASSSRDSEQYF,TGCGCCAGCAGCTCCAGGGATAGCGAGCAGTACTTC
TRBJ1-2,NA,few,TRBV27,CASSSPGHSNYGYTF,TGTGCCAGCAGTTCCCCTGGGCACTCTAACTATGGCTACACCTTC
TRBJ2-5,TRBD1,NA,TRBV10-2,CASSPGQGVFQETQYF,TGCGCCAGCAGTCCCGGACAGGGAGTTTTCCAAGAGACCCAGTACTTC
TRBJ1-2,NA,NA,TRBV7-9,CASSLANVAQGDYTF,TGTGCCAGCAGCTTAGCTAACGTGGCACAGGGAGACTACACCTTC
TRBJ1-5,NA,NA,TRBV28,CASSLVWGYSNQPQHF,TGTGCCAGCAGTTTAGTGTGGGGGTATAGCAATCAGCCCCAGCATTTT
TRBJ1-1,TRBD1,NA,TRBV2,CASRGYRGGYTEAFF,TGTGCCAGCAGGGGGTACAGGGGAGGTTACACTGAAGCTTTCTTT
TRBJ2-2,TRBD2,NA,TRBV5-1,CASSLSQRGSAGGHTGELFF,TGCGCCAGCAGCTTATCTCAACGTGGGTCGGCGGGAGGTCACACCGGGGAGCTGTTTTTT
TRBJ2-2,NA,few,TRBV7-7,CASSLVGFGFTGELFF,TGTGCCAGCAGCTTAGTGGGTTTCGGATTCACCGGGGAGCTGTTTTTT
TRBJ1-6,NA,NA,TRBV27,CASSPLQPTSSYNSPLHF,TGTGCCAGCAGTCCACTTCAGCCGACGAGCTCCTATAATTCACCCCTCCACTTT
TRBJ2-7,TRBD1,NA,TRBV28,CASSSSGTGYEQYF,TGTGCCAGCAGTTCGTCCGGGACAGGGTACGAGCAGTACTTC
TRBJ2-2,TRBD2,NA,TRBV24-1,CATSDPGLAGVAGELFF,TGTGCCACCAGTGACCCGGGACTAGCGGGAGTTGCCGGGGAGCTGTTTTTT
TRBJ2-1,NA,NA,TRBV28,CASRGASFLNEQFF,TGTGCCTCGAGGGGGGCTAGCTTTCTCAATGAGCAGTTCTTC
TRBJ2-1,TRBD2,once,TRBV24-1,CATSDPGTSGRSSYNEQFF,TGTGCCACCAGTGATCCCGGGACTAGCGGGAGAAGCTCCTACAATGAGCAGTTCTTC
TRBJ2-3,NA,NA,TRBV19,CASSMSGVNTDTQYF,TGTGCCAGTAGTATGTCAGGGGTTAACACAGATACGCAGTATTTT
TRBJ1-3,TRBD1,NA,TRBV13,CASSPTGVPGNTIYF,TGTGCCAGCAGCCCAACAGGGGTCCCTGGAAACACCATATATTTT
TRBJ2-7,TRBD1,NA,TRBV7-6,CASSETGTGYMAEQYF,TGTGCCAGCAGCGAAACCGGGACAGGTTATATGGCAGAGCAGTACTTC
TRBJ2-2,TRBD2,once,TRBV5-1,CASSPRLAGGPDFDTGELFF,TGCGCCAGCAGCCCCCGACTAGCGGGAGGGCCAGATTTCGACACCGGGGAGCTGTTTTTT
TRBJ1-3,NA,NA,TRBV7-3,CASSAGTAGNTIYF,TGTGCCAGCAGCGCCGGGACCGCTGGAAACACCATATATTTT